These T cell receptor beta chains were read from a single sample in a study of blood T cell repertoires in COVID-19. Using immunoSEQ multiplex PCR, the repertoire was profiled, and TCRdb retains in-frame clones only, with some absent. The sample consists of 45,000 to 60,000 clones, just under 80% of them appearing once. The sequencing sample was made of peripheral blood. These receptor sequences come from a human donor with active or convalescent COVID-19. The donor label of this sample is uncertain. Each CDR3 is given with its conserved first and last residue. The order of the fields is J gene, clone size, D gene, V gene, CDR3 protein, CDR3 DNA. The D gene is left open where the match is weak. Clone size appears in some rows only: once, few, many, or a class for an expanded clone.

J: TRBJ2-1
size: NA
D: NA
V: TRBV5-1
CDR3: CASDPQGSSYNEQFF
DNA: TGCGCCAGCGATCCGCAGGGGAGCTCCTACAATGAGCAGTTCTTC

J: TRBJ2-1
size: NA
D: TRBD2
V: TRBV19
CDR3: CASSMALAEYNEQFF
DNA: TGTGCCAGTAGTATGGCACTAGCGGAATACAATGAGCAGTTCTTC

J: TRBJ1-3
size: NA
D: NA
V: TRBV30
CDR3: CAWSRGSGNTIYF
DNA: TGTGCCTGGAGTAGGGGGTCTGGAAACACCATATATTTT

J: TRBJ2-7
size: NA
D: TRBD2
V: TRBV5-1
CDR3: CASSLATSFYEQYF
DNA: TGCGCCAGCAGCTTGGCGACTAGCTTCTACGAGCAGTACTTC

J: TRBJ1-1
size: NA
D: NA
V: TRBV12-3/TRBV12-4
CDR3: CASSPREARAFF
DNA: TGTGCCAGCAGTCCCCGGGAGGCTAGGGCTTTCTTT

J: TRBJ2-2
size: NA
D: TRBD1
V: TRBV6-4
CDR3: CASRDREAGELFF
DNA: TGTGCCAGCAGGGACAGGGAGGCCGGGGAGCTGTTTTTT

J: TRBJ2-1
size: NA
D: TRBD2
V: TRBV19
CDR3: CASSPGLVTNEQFF
DNA: TGTGCCAGTAGCCCGGGACTAGTGACCAATGAGCAGTTCTTC

J: TRBJ2-3
size: NA
D: TRBD2
V: TRBV4-3
CDR3: CASSQDRAPGGDTQYF
DNA: TGCGCCAGCAGCCAAGATCGGGCCCCGGGGGGGGATACGCAGTATTTT

J: TRBJ1-5
size: NA
D: NA
V: TRBV24-1
CDR3: CATSDQGLVQPQHF
DNA: TGTGCCACCAGTGATCAGGGGTTAGTGCAGCCCCAGCATTTT

J: TRBJ2-7
size: NA
D: NA
V: TRBV7-2
CDR3: CASSRHGDPTYEQYF
DNA: TGTGCCAGCAGCCGCCATGGAGACCCCACCTACGAGCAGTACTTC

J: TRBJ1-1
size: NA
D: NA
V: TRBV30
CDR3: CAWSVPQQGKGYTEAFF
DNA: TGTGCCTGGAGTGTACCCCAACAGGGAAAAGGATACACTGAAGCTTTCTTT

J: TRBJ2-7
size: medium-sized
D: TRBD2
V: TRBV5-6
CDR3: CASSLALWGGRDLDYEQYF
DNA: TGTGCCAGCAGCTTGGCCCTATGGGGAGGGCGGGACCTCGACTACGAGCAGTACTTC

J: TRBJ1-1
size: NA
D: NA
V: TRBV7-2
CDR3: CASSLFAGAFF
DNA: TGTGCCAGCAGCTTATTCGCGGGGGCTTTCTTT

J: TRBJ2-7
size: NA
D: TRBD1
V: TRBV7-9
CDR3: CASSFTPGQGNYEQYF
DNA: TGTGCCAGCAGCTTCACGCCGGGACAGGGGAACTACGAGCAGTACTTC

J: TRBJ2-5
size: NA
D: TRBD1
V: TRBV2
CDR3: CASSEVGQQETQYF
DNA: TGTGCCAGCAGTGAAGTGGGACAGCAAGAGACCCAGTACTTC

J: TRBJ2-7
size: NA
D: NA
V: TRBV7-8
CDR3: CASSLAPPSYEQYF
DNA: TGTGCCAGCAGCTTAGCCCCCCCGTCCTACGAGCAGTACTTC

J: TRBJ2-4
size: NA
D: TRBD1
V: TRBV5-6
CDR3: CASSLAGGTGETIQYF
DNA: TGTGCCAGCAGCTTGGCCGGAGGGACAGGTGAAACCATTCAGTACTTC

J: TRBJ1-1
size: NA
D: TRBD1
V: TRBV7-2
CDR3: CASSTQTGTEAFF
DNA: TGTGCCAGCAGCACACAGACAGGGACTGAAGCTTTCTTT

J: TRBJ1-1
size: NA
D: NA
V: TRBV7-2
CDR3: CASSLFPGNTEAFF
DNA: TGTGCCAGCAGCTTATTTCCGGGGAACACTGAAGCTTTCTTT

J: TRBJ1-6
size: NA
D: NA
V: TRBV5-1
CDR3: CASRTGPGSGNSPLHF
DNA: TGCGCCAGCAGGACGGGCCCAGGGTCCGGCAATTCACCCCTCCACTTT

J: TRBJ2-7
size: NA
D: NA
V: TRBV30
CDR3: CAWGAGPYEQYF
DNA: TGTGCCTGGGGCGCGGGACCCTACGAGCAGTACTTC